Listed here are 8 T cell receptor beta chains from one sample, sequenced in a study of somatic mutations in cytotoxic T cells in rheumatoid arthritis. The assay was immunoSEQ multiplex PCR, and TCRdb's table has in-frame clones only and misses some. The table lists 15,000 or so clones, approximately 77% of them singletons. Sequencing used CD8+ T cells sorted from blood. The receptor set was obtained from an adult with rheumatoid arthritis.

This clone was found once. This chain links TRBV5-5 with TRBJ2-7, with 7 bases identical to TRBD1. Germline V gives CDR1 SGHKS, CDR2 YYEKEE (reference sequence). CDR3 length equals 15 residues. Trimming removed 4 bases from V and 3 bases from J; junction bases left unmatched: 10. CDR3 in amino acids: CASSPWTGAYYEQYV. The DNA for the CDR3 is TGTGCCAGCAGCCCCTGGACAGGAGCTTACTACGAGCAGTACGTC.

The chain recombines TRBV4-1 with TRBJ2-7; no reliable D call. CDR1 MGHRA and CDR2 YSYEKL come from the germline V gene. The CDR3 sequence is 15 residues long. V was pared by 1 base and J by 1 base, with 11 bases between. The chain's CDR3 is CASSQGRVGSYEQYF. The DNA of the CDR3 is TGCGCCAGCAGCCAAGGCCGGGTGGGTTCCTACGAGCAGTACTTC.

This chain links TRBV7-9 with TRBJ2-1; the match to TRBD2 covers 13 bases. V lost 4 bases, J lost 0 bases, and 3 bases stayed unmatched. The CDR3 length is 17 residues. Germline V gives CDR1 SEHNR, CDR2 FQNEAQ (reference sequence). The CDR3 spells CASSSRTSGGSYNEQFF. In DNA, the CDR3 is TGTGCCAGCAGCTCTCGGACTAGCGGGGGCTCCTACAATGAGCAGTTCTTC.

The chain employs TRBV6-1 and TRBJ2-7; 10 bases match TRBD1. Germline V gives CDR1 MNHNS, CDR2 SASEGT. The J segment lost 2 bases and the V segment lost 0 bases, leaving 1 base of the junction unmatched. This CDR3 is built from 15 residues. CDR3 DNA: TGTGCCAGCAGTGAAGCCGGGACAGGGGCCTACGAGCAGTACGTC. It specifies CASSEAGTGAYEQYV.

CDR3 protein: CAMEDRGSNYGYTF. In DNA, the CDR3 is TGTGCCATGGAGGACAGGGGTTCTAACTATGGCTACACCTTC. The J gene is TRBJ1-2, the V gene TRBV27; TRBD1 aligns across 9 bases. V gave up 10 bases and J gave up 0 bases; unmatched junction bases: 6. The CDR3 consists of 14 residues. CDR1 is MNHEY and CDR2 is SMNVEV in the germline V gene (reference sequence).

The CDR3 loop is CASSSYGNQPQHF. In DNA form, the CDR3 reads TGTGCCAGCAGTTCGTATGGCAATCAGCCCCAGCATTTT. The gene calls are TRBV9 and TRBJ1-5; D is uncertain. Germline loops: CDR1 SGDLS, CDR2 YYNGEE. This CDR3 contains 13 residues. The V and J ends lost 5 bases and 2 bases respectively, with 8 bases between them. The entire variable domain, with the rest obtained from reference TRBV9 and TRBJ1-5, is as follows: DSGVTQTPKHLITATGQRVTLRCSPRSGDLSVYWYQQSLDQGLQFLIQYYNGEERAKGNILERFSAQQFPDLHSELNLSSLELGDSALYFCASSSYGNQPQHFGDGTRLSIL.

The J gene is TRBJ2-7, the V gene TRBV5-1; D possibly corresponds to TRBD2 (5 bases). This CDR3 region has 12 residues. From germline, CDR1 is SGHRS and CDR2 YFSETQ. V was pared by 5 bases and J by 5 bases, with 11 bases between. CDR3 in DNA: TGCGCCAGCAGTCGAGAGGGTGACGAGCAGTACTTC. This encodes CASSREGDEQYF.

The V call is TRBV6-4, the J call TRBJ2-2; perhaps D is TRBD1 or TRBD2 (5 bases each). The germline V gene encodes CDR1 MRHNA and CDR2 SNTAGT. Trimming pared 4 bases from V and 4 bases from J, leaving 7 bases between. CDR3 length equals 13 residues. The DNA for the CDR3 is TGTGCCAGCAGTGGGGGGAGCACCGGGGAGCTGTTTTTT. It specifies CASSGGSTGELFF.